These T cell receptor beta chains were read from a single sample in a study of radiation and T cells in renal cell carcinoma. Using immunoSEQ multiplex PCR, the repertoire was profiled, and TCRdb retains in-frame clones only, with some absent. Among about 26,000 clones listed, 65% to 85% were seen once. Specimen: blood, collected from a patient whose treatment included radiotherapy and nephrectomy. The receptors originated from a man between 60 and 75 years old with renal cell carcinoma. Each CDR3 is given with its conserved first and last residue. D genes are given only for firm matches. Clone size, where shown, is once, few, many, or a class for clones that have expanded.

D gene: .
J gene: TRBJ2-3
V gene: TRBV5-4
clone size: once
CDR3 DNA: TGTGCCAGCCAAGGGGGAGGGACAGATACGCAGTATTTT
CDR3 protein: CASQGGGTDTQYF

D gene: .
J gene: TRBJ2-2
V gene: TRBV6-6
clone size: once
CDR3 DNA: TGTGCCAGCAGTTACTCGAACCTGAGGGAGCTGTTTTTT
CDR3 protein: CASSYSNLRELFF

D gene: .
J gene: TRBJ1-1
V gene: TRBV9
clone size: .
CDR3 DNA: TGTGCCAGCAGCGAGGCAGGGGACACTGAAGCTTTCTTT
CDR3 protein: CASSEAGDTEAFF

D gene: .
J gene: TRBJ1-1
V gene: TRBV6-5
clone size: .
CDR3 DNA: TGTGCCAGCAGTTACTCTGAGGGGACCACTGAAGCTTTCTTT
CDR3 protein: CASSYSEGTTEAFF

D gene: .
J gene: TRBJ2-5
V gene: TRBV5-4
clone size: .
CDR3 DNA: TGTGCCAGCAGCCCGAGAGGACATTGGGAGACCCAGTACTTC
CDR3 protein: CASSPRGHWETQYF

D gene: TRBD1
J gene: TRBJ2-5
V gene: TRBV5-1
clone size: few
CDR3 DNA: TGCGCCAGCAGCCAGGGACAGGTGAAGGAGACCCAGTACTTC
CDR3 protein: CASSQGQVKETQYF

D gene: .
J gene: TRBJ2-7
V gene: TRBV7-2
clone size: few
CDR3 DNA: TGTGCCAGCAGCTTCGGGAGAGACTACGAGCAGTACTTC
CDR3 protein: CASSFGRDYEQYF

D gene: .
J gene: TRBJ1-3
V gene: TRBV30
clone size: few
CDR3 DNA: TGTGCCTGGACTCCGAAGAGCTCTGGAAACACCATATATTTT
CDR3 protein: CAWTPKSSGNTIYF

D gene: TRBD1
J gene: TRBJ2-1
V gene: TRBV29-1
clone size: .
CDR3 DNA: TGCAGCGTTGAGAAAGGACAGGCAGGCAATGAGCAGTTCTTC
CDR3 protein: CSVEKGQAGNEQFF

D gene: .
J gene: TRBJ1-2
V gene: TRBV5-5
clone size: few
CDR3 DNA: TGTGCCAGCAGCCCAGAACAGGGCTTCTATGGCTACACCTTC
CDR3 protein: CASSPEQGFYGYTF

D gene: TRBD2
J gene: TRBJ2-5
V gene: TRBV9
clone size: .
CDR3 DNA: TGTGCCAGCAGCGTAGGGGCTAGCGGGAGCTGGCAAGAGACCCAGTACTTC
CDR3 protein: CASSVGASGSWQETQYF

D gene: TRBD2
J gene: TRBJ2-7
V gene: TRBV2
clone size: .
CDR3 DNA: TGTGCCAGCAGTGGACTAGCGGGAGTCGAGCAGTACTTC
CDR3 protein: CASSGLAGVEQYF

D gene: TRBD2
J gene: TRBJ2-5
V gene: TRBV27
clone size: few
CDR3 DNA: TGTGCCAGCAGCCTTACCCGACTAGCGGCCCAACAAGAGACCCAGTACTTC
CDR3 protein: CASSLTRLAAQQETQYF

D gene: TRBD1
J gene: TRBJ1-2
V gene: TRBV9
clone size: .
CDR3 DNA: TGTGCCAGCAGCCCCAGGACAGGGCCCAGCTATGGCTACACCTTC
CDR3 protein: CASSPRTGPSYGYTF